The next 21 T cell receptor beta chains were all read from a single sample in a study of neoadjuvant nivolumab and ipilimumab in lung cancer. Profiled with immunoSEQ multiplex PCR; TCRdb holds only in-frame clones, not every one. The table shows about 9,000 clones, with approximately 80% occurring only once. The sample was tumor tissue, taken after neoadjuvant nivolumab, alone or with ipilimumab, at or shortly before surgery. These receptors all come from an adult with non-small cell lung cancer.

V and J are TRBV7-9 and TRBJ2-7; D not certain. From germline, CDR1 is SEHNR and CDR2 FQNEAQ (reference sequence). Deletions cut 1 base from V and 2 bases from J, with 3 bases between. This CDR3 is 12 amino acids long. Written as DNA, the CDR3 is TGTGCCAGCAGCTTAGAAGCCTACGAGCAGTACTTC. It encodes CASSLEAYEQYF.

The CDR3 DNA follows: TGTGCCAGCAGAGGACTAGAAGGAGGCTACGAGCAGTACTTC. Translated: CASRGLEGGYEQYF. The chain is built from TRBV6-5 and TRBJ2-7; 7 nucleotides align to TRBD2. J was trimmed by 3 bases and V by 6 bases; bases with no gene match: 8. The CDR3 extends over 14 amino acids. The germline V gene encodes CDR1 MNHEY and CDR2 SVGAGI.

V usage is TRBV14 and J usage is TRBJ2-1; 8 nucleotides align to TRBD2. CDR3 length equals 15 residues. Germline V CDR1 and CDR2: SGHDN, FVKESK. With V trimmed by 2 bases and J by 4 bases, 4 bases remained unmatched. CDR3 in amino acids: CASSQLLAEYNEQFF. For the CDR3, the DNA is TGTGCCAGCAGCCAACTACTAGCGGAGTACAATGAGCAGTTCTTC.

The chain employs TRBV6-5 and TRBJ2-7; 11 bases agree with TRBD1. This CDR3 has 15 amino acids. The germline V gene has CDR1 MNHEY and CDR2 SVGAGI. The J segment lost 3 bases and the V segment lost 5 bases, leaving 6 bases of the junction unmatched. CDR3 coding DNA: TGTGCCAGCAGTCAGGACAGGGGGCCTTACTACGAGCAGTACTTC. This gives the protein CASSQDRGPYYEQYF.

The J gene is TRBJ2-3, the V gene TRBV18; 13 bases match TRBD2. CDR3 size: 17 residues. The V and J ends lost 0 bases and 0 bases, in that order; junction bases with no gene match: 0. Germline V gene lookup returns CDR1 KGHSH and CDR2 LQKENI. The CDR3 sequence: CASSPPGLAGSTDTQYF. The CDR3 DNA follows: TGTGCCAGCTCACCACCGGGACTAGCGGGGAGCACAGATACGCAGTATTTT. The full variable domain, with the rest looked up from reference TRBV18 and TRBJ2-3, is NAGVMQNPRHLVRRRGQEARLRCSPMKGHSHVYWYRQLPEEGLKFMVYLQKENIIDESGMPKERFSAEFPKEGPSILRIQQVVRGDSAAYFCASSPPGLAGSTDTQYFGPGTRLTVL.

The chain uses TRBV19 and TRBJ2-7; 7 bases match TRBD1. V trimming: 6 bases; J trimming: 2 bases; junction bases outside the gene matches: 4. The germline CDR1 and CDR2 sequences are LNHDA and SQIVND (reference sequence). CDR3 length: 13 residues. The DNA for the CDR3 is TGTGCCAGTAGGAAGACAGGGACCTACGAGCAGTACTTC. Encoded protein: CASRKTGTYEQYF.

The chain joins TRBV30 to TRBJ2-1; the D is unclear. Germline V gene lookup returns CDR1 GTSNPN and CDR2 SVGIG (reference sequence). Trimming removed 2 bases from V and 8 bases from J, with 13 bases in between. The CDR3 consists of 13 residues. The DNA of the CDR3 is TGTGCCTGGAGTAGCCCCATTGGGGATGAGCAGTTCTTC. Amino acid sequence: CAWSSPIGDEQFF.

The chain joins TRBV18 to TRBJ2-5; 8 nucleotides align to TRBD1. Germline trimming cut 4 bases from V and 4 bases from J; bases unmatched to any gene: 5. Looked up from germline, CDR1 is KGHSH and CDR2 is LQKENI. The CDR3 extends over 14 amino acids. CDR3 region: CASSLRDRRETQYF. CDR3 bases: TGTGCCAGCTCACTCCGGGACAGGAGAGAGACCCAGTACTTC.

This clone was seen only once. The chain is built from TRBV19 and TRBJ2-2; 9 nucleotides match TRBD2. With 5 bases clipped from V and 6 bases from J, the junction kept 4 bases outside the gene matches. The CDR3 contains 14 residues. Germline V gives CDR1 LNHDA, CDR2 SQIVND (reference sequence). The CDR3 loop is CASSAREGAGELFF. CDR3 sequence (DNA): TGTGCCAGTAGTGCGCGGGAGGGGGCCGGGGAGCTGTTTTTT.

This chain joins TRBV7-9 and TRBJ1-2; tentative D call: TRBD1 (6 bases). There are 13 residues in the CDR3. Germline V gene sequence: CDR1 SEHNR, CDR2 FQNEAQ (reference sequence). The V gene lost 1 base and the J gene lost 8 bases, with 11 bases spanning the gap. The CDR3 loop is CASSLDATGGYTF. The CDR3 DNA is TGTGCCAGCAGCTTAGACGCGACAGGCGGCTACACCTTC.

The gene calls are TRBV7-2 and TRBJ1-1, with 7 bases matching TRBD1. CDR1 and CDR2 from the germline V gene are SGHTA and FQGNSA. With 5 bases clipped from V and 4 bases from J, the junction kept 7 bases outside the gene matches. CDR3 length: 14 amino acids. The CDR3 reads CASSTQGGPTEAFF. The CDR3 region has the DNA TGTGCCAGCAGCACCCAGGGGGGACCCACTGAAGCTTTCTTT.

The chain employs TRBV6-5 and TRBJ2-5, with a tentative D call TRBD1 (5 bases). Germline-derived CDR1 and CDR2 are MNHEY and SVGAGI. V was cut by 6 bases and J by 2 bases, with 16 bases left in between. The CDR3 runs 15 residues. The CDR3 is CASSHQGRQQETQYF. The CDR3 bases are TGTGCCAGCAGCCACCAGGGAAGACAACAAGAGACCCAGTACTTC.

This clone has a single count. The chain recombines TRBV11-2 with TRBJ2-7; D unclear. The CDR3 totals 11 residues. Trimming took off 4 bases at V and 3 bases at J, with 4 bases between the two ends. Looked up from germline, CDR1 is SGHAT and CDR2 is FQNNGV. The CDR3 loop is CASSSDYEQYF. CDR3 DNA: TGTGCCAGCAGCTCTGACTACGAGCAGTACTTC.

The chain is built from TRBV19 and TRBJ2-7; the D gene is possibly TRBD2 (5 bases). Germline-derived CDR1 and CDR2 are LNHDA and SQIVND (reference sequence). V gave up 5 bases and J gave up 0 bases, with 14 bases separating them. The CDR3 has 15 residues. Here the CDR3 DNA reads TGTGCCAGTAGTTTCGGCCCTAGCATCTCCTACGAGCAGTACTTC. Translated: CASSFGPSISYEQYF.

This chain links TRBV5-6 with TRBJ2-3; maybe TRBD1 (5 bases). The CDR3 sequence is 14 residues long. Between the trimmed V and J ends, which lost 4 bases and 0 bases, there was a span of 9 bases. Germline V gives CDR1 SGHDT, CDR2 YYEEEE. The CDR3 loop is CASSQTASTDTQYF. The CDR3, as DNA: TGTGCCAGCAGCCAGACAGCTAGCACAGATACGCAGTATTTT.

The chain has TRBV7-9 and TRBJ2-5, with TRBD2 matching over 8 bases. From germline, CDR1 is SEHNR and CDR2 FQNEAQ (reference sequence). Unmatched junction bases numbered 13, after V lost 8 bases and J lost 5 bases. This CDR3 is built from 15 residues. CDR3 bases: TGTGCCAGCCTAGGGACTAGGACCGCGGGGGAGACCCAGTACTTC. Translating gives CASLGTRTAGETQYF.

This clone was detected only a few times. An end of the junction differs from the germline gene, which may be a read error. The chain employs TRBV11-2 and TRBJ1-2; TRBD1 matches 8 bases. Germline assignment: CDR1 SGHAT and CDR2 FQNNGV. The CDR3 runs to 13 residues. This CDR3 reads CASSLDRGGGYTF. As DNA, the CDR3 is TGTGCCAGCAGCCTAGACAGGGGCGGGGGCTACACCTTC.

This clone has just a few counts. This chain links TRBV11-2 with TRBJ1-1; D not certain. V lost 1 base and J 3 bases, leaving 9 bases between the germline ends. The germline gives CDR1 SGHAT, CDR2 FQNNGV. The CDR3 is 14 residues long. CDR3 region: CASSLVASDTEAFF. Written as DNA, the CDR3 is TGTGCCAGCAGCTTAGTGGCGTCTGACACTGAAGCTTTCTTT.

J is TRBJ2-3 and V is TRBV9, with 7 bases identical to TRBD1. Germline V lookup: CDR1 SGDLS, CDR2 YYNGEE. After removal of 0 bases from V and 2 bases from J, the junction contained 9 bases not matched to a gene. CDR3 size: 17 residues. The DNA for the CDR3 is TGTGCCAGCAGCGTAGGGTCATGGGACAGCCCCACAGATACGCAGTATTTT. Amino acid sequence: CASSVGSWDSPTDTQYF.

V usage is TRBV27 and J usage is TRBJ1-5; D gene unclear. Germline V lookup: CDR1 MNHEY, CDR2 SMNVEV (reference sequence). Trimming took 5 bases from V and 6 from J, leaving 17 bases between them. The CDR3 contains 15 residues. The CDR3, as DNA: TGTGCCAGCAGTCCGACTATGGTTGGTAGTCAGCCCCAGCATTTT. This sequence encodes CASSPTMVGSQPQHF.

The V call is TRBV5-1, the J call TRBJ2-3; D remains ambiguous. The CDR3 totals 14 residues. V was trimmed by 0 bases and J by 6 bases, leaving 11 bases between them. Germline CDR1 is SGHRS and CDR2 is YFSETQ. CDR3 DNA sequence: TGCGCCAGCAGCTTGGGCGCCCCCGGGGATACGCAGTATTTT. It specifies CASSLGAPGDTQYF.